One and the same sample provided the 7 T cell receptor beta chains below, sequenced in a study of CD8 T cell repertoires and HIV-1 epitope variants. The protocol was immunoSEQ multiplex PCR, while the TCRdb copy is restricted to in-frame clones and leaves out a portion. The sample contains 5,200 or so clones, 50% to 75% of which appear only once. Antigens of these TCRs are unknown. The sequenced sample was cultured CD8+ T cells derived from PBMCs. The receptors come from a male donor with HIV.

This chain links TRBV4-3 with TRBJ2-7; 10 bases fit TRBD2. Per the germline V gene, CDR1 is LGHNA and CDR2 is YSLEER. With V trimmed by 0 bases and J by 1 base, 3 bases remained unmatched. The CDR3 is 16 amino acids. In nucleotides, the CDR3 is TGCGCCAGCAGCCAAGATAGCGGGGGGCGGTCCTACGAGCAGTACTTC. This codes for CASSQDSGGRSYEQYF.

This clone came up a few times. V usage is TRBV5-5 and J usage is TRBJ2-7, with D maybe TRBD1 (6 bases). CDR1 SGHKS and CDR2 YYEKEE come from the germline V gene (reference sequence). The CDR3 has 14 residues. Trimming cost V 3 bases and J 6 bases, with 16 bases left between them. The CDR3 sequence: CASSYSGTIGEQYF. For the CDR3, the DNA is TGTGCCAGCAGCTATTCCGGGACAATCGGCGAGCAGTACTTC.

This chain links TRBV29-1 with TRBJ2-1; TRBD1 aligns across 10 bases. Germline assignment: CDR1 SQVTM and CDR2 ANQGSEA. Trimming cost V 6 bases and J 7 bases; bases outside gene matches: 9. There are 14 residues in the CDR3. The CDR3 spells CSVMGGTGENEQFF. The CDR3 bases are TGCAGCGTCATGGGAGGGACAGGGGAGAATGAGCAGTTCTTC.

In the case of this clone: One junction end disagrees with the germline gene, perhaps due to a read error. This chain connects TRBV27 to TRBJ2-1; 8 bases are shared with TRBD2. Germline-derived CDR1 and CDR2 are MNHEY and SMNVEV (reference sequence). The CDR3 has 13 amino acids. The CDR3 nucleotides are TGTGCCACCGCGGGACTAGGGGACAATGAGCGGTTCTTC. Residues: CATAGLGDNERFF.

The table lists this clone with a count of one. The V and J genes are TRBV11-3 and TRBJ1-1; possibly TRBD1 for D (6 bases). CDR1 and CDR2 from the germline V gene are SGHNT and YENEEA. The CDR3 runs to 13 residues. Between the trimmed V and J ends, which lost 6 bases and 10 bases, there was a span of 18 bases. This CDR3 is CASSPPGRGGAFF. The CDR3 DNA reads TGTGCCAGCAGTCCCCCCGGCCGAGGGGGAGCTTTCTTT.

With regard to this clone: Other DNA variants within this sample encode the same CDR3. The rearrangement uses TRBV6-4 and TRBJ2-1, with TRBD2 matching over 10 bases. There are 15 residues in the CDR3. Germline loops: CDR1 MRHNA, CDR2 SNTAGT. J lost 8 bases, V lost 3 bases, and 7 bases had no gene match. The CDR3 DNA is TGTGCCAGCAGTGAAACTAGCGGGGACCAGGATGAGCAGTTCTTC. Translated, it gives CASSETSGDQDEQFF.

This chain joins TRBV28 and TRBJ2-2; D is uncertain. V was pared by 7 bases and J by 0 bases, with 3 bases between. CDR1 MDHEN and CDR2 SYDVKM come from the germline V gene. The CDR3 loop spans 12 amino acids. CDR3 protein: CASNPNTGELFF. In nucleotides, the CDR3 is TGTGCCAGCAACCCGAACACCGGGGAGCTGTTTTTT.